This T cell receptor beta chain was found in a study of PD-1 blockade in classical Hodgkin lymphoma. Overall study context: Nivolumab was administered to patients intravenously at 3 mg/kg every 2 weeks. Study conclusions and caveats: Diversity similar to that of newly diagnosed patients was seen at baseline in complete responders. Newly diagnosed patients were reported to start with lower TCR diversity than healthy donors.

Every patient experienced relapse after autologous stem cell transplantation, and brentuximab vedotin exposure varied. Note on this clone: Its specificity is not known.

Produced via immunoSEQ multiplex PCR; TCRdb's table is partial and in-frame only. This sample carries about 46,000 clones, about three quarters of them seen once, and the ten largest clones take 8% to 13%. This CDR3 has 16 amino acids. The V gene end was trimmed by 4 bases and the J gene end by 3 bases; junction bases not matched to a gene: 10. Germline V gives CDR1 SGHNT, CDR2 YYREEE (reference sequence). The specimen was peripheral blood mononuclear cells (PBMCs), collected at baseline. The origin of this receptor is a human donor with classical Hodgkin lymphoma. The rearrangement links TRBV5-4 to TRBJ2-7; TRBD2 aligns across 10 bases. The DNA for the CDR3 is TGTGCCAGCAGCCTCGGGGGAGCGGGGGGGATCTACGAGCAGTACTTC. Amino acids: CASSLGGAGGIYEQYF.